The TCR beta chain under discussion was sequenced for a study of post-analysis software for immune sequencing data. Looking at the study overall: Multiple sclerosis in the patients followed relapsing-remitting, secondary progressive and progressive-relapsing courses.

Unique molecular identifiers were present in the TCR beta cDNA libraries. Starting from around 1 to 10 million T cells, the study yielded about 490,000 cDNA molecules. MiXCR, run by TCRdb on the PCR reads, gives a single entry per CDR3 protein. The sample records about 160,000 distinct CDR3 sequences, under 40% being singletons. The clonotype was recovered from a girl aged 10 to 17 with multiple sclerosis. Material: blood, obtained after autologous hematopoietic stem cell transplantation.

The DNA for the CDR3 is TGTGCCAGCAGCTTAGAGACAGGGTTCCCCTACGAGCAGTACTTC. It codes for CASSLETGFPYEQYF. The chain uses TRBV7-9 and TRBJ2-7, with 7 bases matching TRBD1. Germline loops: CDR1 SEHNR, CDR2 FQNEAQ (reference sequence). Trimming removed 1 base from V and 2 bases from J; junction bases left unmatched: 5. The CDR3 extends over 15 amino acids.